Listed below are T cell receptor beta chains from one sample, sequenced in a study of blood T cell repertoires in COVID-19. Here immunoSEQ multiplex PCR was the method, and the copy in TCRdb shows in-frame clones only, minus some. The data hold roughly 230,000 clones, with 65% to 85% observed a single time. The sequencing input was PBMCs or T cells enriched from blood (not recorded which). The receptors were sampled from a man aged 50-59 years who had recovered from COVID-19. CDR3s include the opening cysteine and the closing phenylalanine or tryptophan. D genes are given only for firm matches. Only some rows state a clone size, as once, few, many or a class for expanded clones.

TRBD1	15	TRBV12-5	NA	TRBJ1-6	CASGPPGQGNSPLHF	TGTGCTAGTGGCCCCCCCGGACAGGGTAATTCACCCCTCCACTTT
TRBD2	15	TRBV13	NA	TRBJ2-7	CASSPQPASGYEQYF	TGTGCCAGCAGCCCCCAGCCGGCTAGCGGTTACGAGCAGTACTTC
TRBD2	16	TRBV7-9	NA	TRBJ2-1	CATERGSSGWENEQFF	TGTGCCACCGAGAGGGGGTCTAGCGGGTGGGAAAATGAGCAGTTCTTC
TRBD1	15	TRBV5-1	NA	TRBJ1-2	CASSSNDRVRNGYTF	TGCGCCAGCAGCTCAAACGACAGGGTTCGTAATGGCTACACCTTC
TRBD2	16	TRBV7-8	NA	TRBJ2-2	CASSSPAGGYGGELFF	TGTGCCAGCAGCTCCCCAGCGGGAGGGTATGGCGGGGAGCTGTTTTTT
TRBD2	16	TRBV15	NA	TRBJ2-3	CATSRGGSGGTDTQYF	TGTGCCACCAGCAGAGGGGGTAGCGGGGGGACAGATACGCAGTATTTT
NA	15	TRBV7-7	NA	TRBJ2-3	CASSLGGSGTDTQYF	TGTGCTAGCAGCTTGGGAGGCTCCGGCACAGATACGCAGTATTTT
TRBD1	14	TRBV6-4	NA	TRBJ1-1	CASRGQPGNTEAFF	TGTGCCAGCAGGGGACAGCCAGGGAACACTGAAGCTTTCTTT
TRBD2	17	TRBV7-3	NA	TRBJ2-1	CASSRSPTSGGGNEQFF	TGTGCCAGCAGCCGCTCCCCGACTAGCGGGGGTGGCAATGAGCAGTTCTTC
NA	13	TRBV4-3	NA	TRBJ2-1	CASSQEIANEQFF	TGCGCCAGCAGCCAAGAAATAGCCAATGAGCAGTTCTTC
TRBD2	19	TRBV11-2	NA	TRBJ2-2	CASWGDLAGINLNTGELFF	TGTGCCAGCTGGGGCGATCTAGCGGGGATTAACCTAAACACCGGGGAGCTGTTTTTT
NA	15	TRBV21-1	NA	TRBJ2-1	CTKEVAGGSYNEQFF	NA
NA	14	TRBV24-1	NA	TRBJ1-2	CATSDRTVNYGYTF	TGTGCCACCAGTGACCGCACAGTTAACTATGGCTACACCTTC
NA	13	TRBV5-4	NA	TRBJ1-1	CAILPGGNTEAFF	TGTGCCATCCTCCCGGGGGGGAACACTGAAGCTTTCTTT
NA	16	TRBV28	NA	TRBJ2-7	CASYRPGEKNSYEQYF	TGTGCCAGCTACCGCCCAGGGGAAAAAAACTCCTACGAGCAGTACTTC
TRBD2	18	TRBV19	NA	TRBJ2-4	CASNERTSGIHPKNIQYF	TGTGCCAGTAATGAGAGGACTAGCGGGATTCACCCCAAAAACATTCAGTACTTC
NA	12	TRBV7-9	NA	TRBJ2-1	CASRPLANEQFF	TGTGCCAGTCGCCCACTCGCCAATGAGCAGTTCTTC
NA	15	TRBV28	NA	TRBJ1-3	CASSLHGGSGNTIYF	TGTGCCAGCAGTTTACACGGGGGCTCTGGAAACACCATATATTTT
NA	14	TRBV5-1	NA	TRBJ1-1	CASTTYGENTEAFF	TGCGCCAGCACCACTTACGGGGAGAACACTGAAGCTTTCTTT
TRBD1	17	TRBV7-2	NA	TRBJ2-6	CASSLRQGEVGANVLTF	TGTGCCAGCAGCTTAAGACAGGGGGAGGTAGGGGCCAACGTCCTGACTTTC
NA	15	TRBV6-1	NA	TRBJ1-1	CASREGGRRNTEAFF	TGTGCCAGCAGAGAAGGGGGGCGGAGGAACACTGAAGCTTTCTTT
TRBD2	17	TRBV10-3	NA	TRBJ2-3	CAIRSSGLAGGTDTQYF	TGTGCCATCAGGTCTAGTGGCCTAGCGGGGGGCACAGATACGCAGTATTTT
NA	11	TRBV20-1	NA	TRBJ2-3	CSEGRGDTQYF	TGCAGCGAAGGACGGGGAGATACGCAGTATTTT
TRBD1	14	TRBV27	NA	TRBJ1-1	CASMGQGPNTEAFF	TGTGCCAGCATGGGACAGGGCCCGAACACTGAAGCTTTCTTT
NA	14	TRBV4-1	NA	TRBJ2-1	CASSHSGLYNEQFF	TGCGCCAGCAGCCACTCCGGTCTCTACAATGAGCAGTTCTTC
NA	13	TRBV5-1	few	TRBJ1-1	CASSFQGNTEAFF	TGCGCCAGCAGCTTCCAGGGAAACACTGAAGCTTTCTTT
NA	15	TRBV7-9	NA	TRBJ2-6	CASSPRGTGANVLTF	TGTGCCAGCAGCCCCAGGGGTACTGGGGCCAACGTCCTGACTTTC
NA	15	TRBV10-3	NA	TRBJ1-5	CASNDRFASNQPQHF	TGTGCCAGCAACGACAGGTTCGCGAGCAATCAGCCCCAGCATTTT
NA	12	TRBV19	NA	TRBJ1-1	CASSIPGRGAFF	TGTGCCAGTAGTATTCCAGGGAGGGGAGCTTTCTTT
NA	11	TRBV20-1	NA	TRBJ2-7	CSARSGHEQYF	TGCAGTGCTAGAAGTGGCCACGAGCAGTACTTC
TRBD2	16	TRBV6-2/TRBV6-3	NA	TRBJ2-3	CASSPVVAGGLHTQYF	TGTGCCAGCAGCCCGGTTGTAGCGGGGGGCCTCCATACGCAGTATTTT
NA	15	TRBV19	NA	TRBJ1-2	CASQPQGSNPYGYTF	TGTGCCAGCCAACCCCAGGGCAGCAACCCCTATGGCTACACCTTC
TRBD1	12	TRBV30	NA	TRBJ2-7	CAQHRGPYEQYF	TGTGCCCAACACAGGGGACCCTACGAGCAGTACTTC
NA	18	TRBV6-1	NA	TRBJ1-2	CASSEAWGGARESYGYTF	TGTGCCAGCAGTGAAGCGTGGGGGGGCGCTAGGGAGAGCTATGGCTACACCTTC
NA	15	TRBV30	NA	TRBJ1-5	CAWSALGQKYQPQHF	TGTGCCTGGAGTGCCCTGGGACAAAAATATCAGCCCCAGCATTTT
TRBD1	17	TRBV3-1/TRBV3-2	NA	TRBJ1-2	CASSQDGGTVANYGYTF	TGTGCCAGCAGCCAAGATGGGGGGACAGTAGCTAACTATGGCTACACCTTC
NA	13	TRBV19	few	TRBJ1-4	CATTGKPNGKLFF	TGTGCCACTACCGGGAAGCCTAACGGAAAACTGTTTTTT
NA	12	TRBV29-1	NA	TRBJ2-1	CSVGWRSLGQFF	TGCAGCGTAGGCTGGCGGTCACTAGGGCAGTTCTTC
NA	13	TRBV28	NA	TRBJ2-7	CASSYLTSNEQYF	TGTGCCAGCAGTTACCTCACTAGTAACGAGCAGTACTTC
TRBD2	15	TRBV5-1	NA	TRBJ2-1	CASSSSGTSGGERFF	TGCGCCAGCAGCTCGAGCGGGACTAGCGGGGGGGAACGGTTCTTC
NA	11	TRBV6-4	once	TRBJ2-7	CATLGVYEQYF	TGTGCCACCCTAGGGGTCTACGAGCAGTACTTC
NA	11	TRBV7-9	NA	TRBJ1-1	CASSSGTEAFF	TGTGCCAGCAGCTCAGGCACTGAAGCTTTCTTT
NA	16	TRBV18	NA	TRBJ1-5	CASSPGAVNNQRPQHF	TGTGCCAGCTCACCAGGGGCAGTTAACAATCAGCGGCCCCAGCATTTT
NA	15	TRBV9	NA	TRBJ2-2	CASSVGGSNTGELFF	TGTGCCAGCAGCGTAGGAGGGTCAAACACCGGGGAGCTGTTTTTT
NA	14	TRBV3-1/TRBV3-2	NA	TRBJ1-5	CASSQTDSNQPQHF	TGTGCCAGCAGCCAGACAGATAGCAATCAGCCCCAGCATTTT
TRBD2	17	TRBV6-6	once	TRBJ2-1	CASSRPLLALTDNEQFF	TGTGCCAGCAGCCGACCCCTACTAGCGCTTACAGACAATGAGCAGTTCTTC
NA	11	TRBV29-1	NA	TRBJ1-2	CSGGPVRGYTF	TGCAGCGGCGGCCCCGTCCGGGGCTACACCTTC
NA	18	TRBV9	NA	TRBJ2-2	CASSVVPSGGGMVGELFF	TGTGCCAGCAGCGTAGTTCCTAGCGGAGGGGGTATGGTCGGGGAGCTGTTTTTT
TRBD2	16	TRBV9	NA	TRBJ2-2	CASSVVSGGASGELFF	TGTGCCAGCAGCGTAGTGAGCGGGGGGGCTTCCGGGGAGCTGTTTTTT
NA	14	TRBV30	NA	TRBJ1-1	CAWSVTGRATEAFF	TGTGCCTGGAGTGTCACAGGGAGGGCCACTGAAGCTTTCTTT
TRBD2	17	TRBV5-4	NA	TRBJ2-2	CASSLAFVRERTGELFF	TGTGCCAGCAGCTTGGCGTTTGTGCGGGAGAGGACCGGGGAGCTGTTTTTT
TRBD1	17	TRBV30	NA	TRBJ1-4	CAWSPPGGGFGSEKLFF	TGTGCCTGGAGTCCCCCAGGGGGCGGTTTTGGTAGCGAAAAACTGTTTTTT
TRBD2	15	TRBV9	NA	TRBJ2-1	CASSAGGSSYNEQFF	TGTGCCAGCAGCGCCGGGGGGAGCTCCTACAATGAGCAGTTCTTC
TRBD1	14	TRBV7-2	NA	TRBJ1-3	CASSLRQGGNTIYF	TGTGCCAGCAGCTTAAGACAGGGAGGAAACACCATATATTTT
TRBD2	15	TRBV12-5	NA	TRBJ2-3	CASGPGLAITDTQYF	TGTGCTAGTGGTCCCGGACTAGCGATCACAGATACGCAGTATTTT
NA	16	TRBV9	NA	TRBJ1-4	CASSVRSTVPNEKLFF	TGTGCCAGCAGCGTCAGGTCGACAGTCCCCAATGAAAAACTGTTTTTT
TRBD2	14	TRBV10-2	NA	TRBJ2-3	CASRLAGSTDTQYF	TGCGCCAGCAGACTAGCGGGGAGCACAGATACGCAGTATTTT